The source of this T cell receptor beta chain is a study of beta chain features in type 1 diabetes. Worth noting for this clone: Its antigen is undetermined.

Whole-study results and caveats: Cells carrying high TCR expression could end up over-represented when cDNA is sequenced. TCRB CDR3s from Type 1 diabetes patients were moderately but significantly shorter in all four CD4+ subsets.

The whole isolated RNA underwent reverse transcription, so sequencing captured expressed TCRB transcripts. It was found that naive, central memory and regulatory T cell samples averaged about 3.57 million reads. Only in-frame clones appear in the TCRdb table, and some are missing; sequencing was by immunoSEQ multiplex PCR. Of about 350,000 clones in the sample, about 20% are singletons; the top ten hold approximately 0.041%. Sequencing input: naive CD4+ T cells from blood. This clonotype was obtained from a woman under 30 in good health.

Here the CDR3 reads CSAAGGEAFF. CDR3 nucleotide sequence: TGCAGTGCTGCGGGTGGGGAAGCTTTCTTT. V and J are TRBV20-1 and TRBJ1-1, with no clear D. The germline V gene has CDR1 DFQATT and CDR2 SNEGSKA (reference sequence). This CDR3 has 10 residues. V dropped 5 bases and J dropped 8 bases, with 9 bases sitting between them.